The sequence of this T cell receptor (beta chain) was determined in a study of T cells in localized non-small cell lung cancer. Regarding the study as a whole: A denser population of T cells in blood accompanied longer overall survival. The study sequenced only one region of the tumor. As a result, intratumor heterogeneity could not be excluded and remains possible. Tumor showed lower T cell clonality than uninvolved adjacent lung, where it was highest. Appearing in adjacent lung were a median approximately 57 of the top 100 tumor clones.

Method: immunoSEQ multiplex PCR; TCRdb's copy keeps in-frame clones and lacks some. This table holds about 82,000 clones, around 82% found once. About this clone: The antigen remains undetermined.

Germline V gene data show CDR1 as LGHNA and CDR2 as YSLEER. The CDR3 is 17 residues long. Deletions cut 3 bases from V and 10 bases from J, with 25 bases between. The chain joins TRBV4-3 to TRBJ2-1; perhaps D is TRBD1 or TRBD2 (5 bases each). The source is a man between 35 and 75 years old with stage II squamous cell lung carcinoma. The sequenced sample was PBMCs, obtained before any cancer treatment. CDR3 in amino acids: CASSQGPKAPGAQEQFF. The DNA of the CDR3 is TGCGCCAGCAGCCAGGGACCCAAAGCCCCCGGGGCCCAAGAGCAGTTCTTC.